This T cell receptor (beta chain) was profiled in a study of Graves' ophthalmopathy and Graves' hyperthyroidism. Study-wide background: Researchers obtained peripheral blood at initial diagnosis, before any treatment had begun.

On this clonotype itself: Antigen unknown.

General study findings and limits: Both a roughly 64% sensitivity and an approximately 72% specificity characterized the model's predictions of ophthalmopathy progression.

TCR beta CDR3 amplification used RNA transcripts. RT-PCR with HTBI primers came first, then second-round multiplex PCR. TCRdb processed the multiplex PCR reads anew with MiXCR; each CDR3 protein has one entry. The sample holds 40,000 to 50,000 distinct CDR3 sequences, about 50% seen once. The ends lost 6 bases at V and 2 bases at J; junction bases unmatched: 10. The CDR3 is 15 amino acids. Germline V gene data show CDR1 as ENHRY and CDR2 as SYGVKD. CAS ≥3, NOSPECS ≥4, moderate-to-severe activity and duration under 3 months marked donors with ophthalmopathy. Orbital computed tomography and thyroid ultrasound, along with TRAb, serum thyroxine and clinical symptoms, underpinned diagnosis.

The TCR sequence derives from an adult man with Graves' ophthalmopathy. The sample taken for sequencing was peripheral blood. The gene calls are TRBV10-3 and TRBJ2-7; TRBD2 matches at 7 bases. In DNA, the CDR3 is TGTGCCATCAGCGATCCTGGACTAGGCGCCTACGAGCAGTACTTC. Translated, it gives CAISDPGLGAYEQYF.